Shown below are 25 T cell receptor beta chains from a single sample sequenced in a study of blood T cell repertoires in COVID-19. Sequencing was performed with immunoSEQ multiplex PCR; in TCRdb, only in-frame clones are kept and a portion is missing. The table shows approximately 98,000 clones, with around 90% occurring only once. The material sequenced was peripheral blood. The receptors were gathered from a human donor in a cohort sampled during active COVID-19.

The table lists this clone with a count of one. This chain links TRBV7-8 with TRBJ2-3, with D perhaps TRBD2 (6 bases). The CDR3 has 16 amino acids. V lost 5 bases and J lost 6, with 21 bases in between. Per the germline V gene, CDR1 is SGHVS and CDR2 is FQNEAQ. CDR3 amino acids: CASSPMGLPAGDTQYF. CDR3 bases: TGTGCCAGCAGCCCGATGGGACTTCCCGCAGGGGATACGCAGTATTTT.

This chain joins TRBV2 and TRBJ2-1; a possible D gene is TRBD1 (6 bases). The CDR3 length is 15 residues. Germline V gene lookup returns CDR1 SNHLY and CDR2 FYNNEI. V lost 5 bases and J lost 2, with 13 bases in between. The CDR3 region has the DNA TGTGCCAGCAGTTTACAGGGACCCCCCTACAATGAGCAGTTCTTC. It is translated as CASSLQGPPYNEQFF.

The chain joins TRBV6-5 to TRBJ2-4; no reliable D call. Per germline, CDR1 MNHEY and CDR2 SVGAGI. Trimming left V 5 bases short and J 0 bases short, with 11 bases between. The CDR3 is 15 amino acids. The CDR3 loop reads CASSRREGAKNIQYF. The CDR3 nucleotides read TGTGCCAGCAGTAGGAGAGAAGGAGCCAAAAACATTCAGTACTTC.

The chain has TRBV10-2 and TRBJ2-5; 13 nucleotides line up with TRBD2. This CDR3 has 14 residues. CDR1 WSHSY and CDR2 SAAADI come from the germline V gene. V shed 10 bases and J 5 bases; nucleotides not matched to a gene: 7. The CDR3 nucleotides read TGCGCCACCAGGACTAGCGGGAGCTCGGAGACCCAGTACTTC. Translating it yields CATRTSGSSETQYF.

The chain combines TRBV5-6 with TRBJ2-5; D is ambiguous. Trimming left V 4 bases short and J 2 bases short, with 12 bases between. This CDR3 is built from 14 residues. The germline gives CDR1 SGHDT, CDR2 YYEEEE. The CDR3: CASSRSTIQETQYF. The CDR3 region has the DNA TGTGCCAGCAGCCGTAGCACCATACAAGAGACCCAGTACTTC. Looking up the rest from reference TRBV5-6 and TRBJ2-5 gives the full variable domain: DAGVTQSPTHLIKTRGQQVTLRCSPKSGHDTVSWYQQALGQGPQFIFQYYEEEERQRGNFPDRFSGHQFPNYSSELNVNALLLGDSALYLCASSRSTIQETQYFGPGTRLLVL.

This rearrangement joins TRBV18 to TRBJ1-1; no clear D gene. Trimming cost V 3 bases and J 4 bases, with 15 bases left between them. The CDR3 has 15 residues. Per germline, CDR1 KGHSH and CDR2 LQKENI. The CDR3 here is CASSPTWAGGTEAFF. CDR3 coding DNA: TGTGCCAGCTCACCGACCTGGGCCGGTGGCACTGAAGCTTTCTTT.

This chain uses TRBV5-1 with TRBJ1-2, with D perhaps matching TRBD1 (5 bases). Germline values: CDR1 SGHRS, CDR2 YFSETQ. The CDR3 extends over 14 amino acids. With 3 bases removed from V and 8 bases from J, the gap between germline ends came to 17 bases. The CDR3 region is CASSSPRGEGGYTF. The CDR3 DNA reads TGCGCCAGCAGCTCCCCCCGAGGGGAGGGCGGCTACACCTTC.

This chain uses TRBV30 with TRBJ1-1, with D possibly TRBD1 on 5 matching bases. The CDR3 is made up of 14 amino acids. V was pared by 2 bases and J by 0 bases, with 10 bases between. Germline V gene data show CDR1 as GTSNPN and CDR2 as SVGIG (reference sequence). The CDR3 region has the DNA TGTGCCTGGAGTCGTCCCAGGGTGAACACTGAAGCTTTCTTT. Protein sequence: CAWSRPRVNTEAFF.

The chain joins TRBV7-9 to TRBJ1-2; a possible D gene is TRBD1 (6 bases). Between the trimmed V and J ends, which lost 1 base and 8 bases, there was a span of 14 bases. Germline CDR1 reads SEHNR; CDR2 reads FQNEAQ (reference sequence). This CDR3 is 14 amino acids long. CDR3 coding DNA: TGTGCCAGCAGCTTAGAGGGGTCAGGGGACGGCTACACCTTC. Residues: CASSLEGSGDGYTF.

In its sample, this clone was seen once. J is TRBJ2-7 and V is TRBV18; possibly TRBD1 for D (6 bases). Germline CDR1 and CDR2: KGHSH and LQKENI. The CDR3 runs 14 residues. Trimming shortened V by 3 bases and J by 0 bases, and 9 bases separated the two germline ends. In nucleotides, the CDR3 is TGTGCCAGCTCACCCGACAGGAGCTCCTACGAGCAGTACTTC. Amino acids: CASSPDRSSYEQYF.

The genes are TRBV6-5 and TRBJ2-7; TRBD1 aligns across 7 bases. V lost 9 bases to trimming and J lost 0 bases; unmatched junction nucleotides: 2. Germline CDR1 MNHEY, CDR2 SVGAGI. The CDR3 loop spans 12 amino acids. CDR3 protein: CASGDSSYEQYF. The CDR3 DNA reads TGTGCCAGTGGGGACAGCTCCTACGAGCAGTACTTC.

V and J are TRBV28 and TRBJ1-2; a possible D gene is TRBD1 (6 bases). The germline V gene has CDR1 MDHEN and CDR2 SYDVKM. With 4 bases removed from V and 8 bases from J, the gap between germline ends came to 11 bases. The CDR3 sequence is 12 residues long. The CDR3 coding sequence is TGTGCCAGCAGTTCCACAGGGATCGGCTACACCTTC. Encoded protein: CASSSTGIGYTF.

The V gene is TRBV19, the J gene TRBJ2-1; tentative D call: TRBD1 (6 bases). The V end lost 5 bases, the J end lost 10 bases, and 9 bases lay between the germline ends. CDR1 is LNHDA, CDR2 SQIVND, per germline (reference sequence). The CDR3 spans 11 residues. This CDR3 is CASSAGTEQFF. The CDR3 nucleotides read TGTGCCAGTAGTGCTGGGACAGAGCAGTTCTTC. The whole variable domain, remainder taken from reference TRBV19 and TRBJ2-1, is DGGITQSPKYLFRKEGQNVTLSCEQNLNHDAMYWYRQDPGQGLRLIYYSQIVNDFQKGDIAEGYSVSREKKESFPLTVTSAQKNPTAFYLCASSAGTEQFFGPGTRLTVL.

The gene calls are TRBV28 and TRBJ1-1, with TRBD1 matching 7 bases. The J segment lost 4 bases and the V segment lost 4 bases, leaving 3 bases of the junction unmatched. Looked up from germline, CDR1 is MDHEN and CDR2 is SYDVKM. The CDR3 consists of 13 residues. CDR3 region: CASSSGQITEAFF. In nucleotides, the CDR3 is TGTGCCAGCAGTTCGGGACAGATCACTGAAGCTTTCTTT.

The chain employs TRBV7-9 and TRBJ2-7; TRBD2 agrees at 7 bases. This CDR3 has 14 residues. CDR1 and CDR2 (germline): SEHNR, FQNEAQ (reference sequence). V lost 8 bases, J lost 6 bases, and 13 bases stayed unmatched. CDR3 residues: CASGTTEQRPEQYF. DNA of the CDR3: TGTGCCAGCGGGACTACCGAACAAAGGCCCGAGCAGTACTTC.

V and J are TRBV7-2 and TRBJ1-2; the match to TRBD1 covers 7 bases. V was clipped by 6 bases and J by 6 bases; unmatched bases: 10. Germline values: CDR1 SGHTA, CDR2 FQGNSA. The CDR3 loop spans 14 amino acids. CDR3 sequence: CASSLDRALHGYTF. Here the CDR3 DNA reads TGTGCCAGCAGTCTTGACAGGGCCCTGCATGGCTACACCTTC.

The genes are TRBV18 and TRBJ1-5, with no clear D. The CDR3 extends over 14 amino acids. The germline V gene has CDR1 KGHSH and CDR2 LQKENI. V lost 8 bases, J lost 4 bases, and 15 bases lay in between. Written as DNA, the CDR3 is TGTGCCAGCAACGACGCGGGTCGGAATCAGCCCCAGCATTTT. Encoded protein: CASNDAGRNQPQHF.

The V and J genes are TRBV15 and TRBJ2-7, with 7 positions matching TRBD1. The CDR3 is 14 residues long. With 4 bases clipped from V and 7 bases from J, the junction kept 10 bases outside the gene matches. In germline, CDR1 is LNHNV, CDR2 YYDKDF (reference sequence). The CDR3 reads CATSKGGLMSEQYF. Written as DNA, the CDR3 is TGTGCCACCAGCAAAGGGGGCCTCATGAGTGAGCAGTACTTC. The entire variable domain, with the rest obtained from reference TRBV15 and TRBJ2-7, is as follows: DAMVIQNPRYQVTQFGKPVTLSCSQTLNHNVMYWYQQKSSQAPKLLFHYYDKDFNNEADTPDNFQSRRPNTSFCFLDIRSPGLGDTAMYLCATSKGGLMSEQYFGPGTRLTVT.

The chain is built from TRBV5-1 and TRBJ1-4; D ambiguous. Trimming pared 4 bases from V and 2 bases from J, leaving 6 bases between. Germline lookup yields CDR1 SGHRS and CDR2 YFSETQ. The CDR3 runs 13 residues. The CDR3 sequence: CASSGQTNEKLFF. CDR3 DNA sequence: TGCGCCAGCAGCGGGCAGACTAATGAAAAACTGTTTTTT.

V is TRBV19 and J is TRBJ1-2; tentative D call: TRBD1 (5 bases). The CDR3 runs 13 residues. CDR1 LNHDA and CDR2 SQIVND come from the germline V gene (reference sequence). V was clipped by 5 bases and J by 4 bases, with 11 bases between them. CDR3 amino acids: CASSPSDSYGYTF. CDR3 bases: TGTGCCAGTAGTCCTTCCGACAGCTATGGCTACACCTTC.

Here the CDR3 DNA reads TGCAGCGTACTCGGACAGGACTATGGCTACACCTTC. It is translated as CSVLGQDYGYTF. The rearrangement uses TRBV29-1 and TRBJ1-2; 7 bases match TRBD1. The CDR3 loop spans 12 amino acids. CDR1 and CDR2 from the germline V gene are SQVTM and ANQGSEA. V was clipped by 6 bases and J by 3 bases; unmatched bases: 4.

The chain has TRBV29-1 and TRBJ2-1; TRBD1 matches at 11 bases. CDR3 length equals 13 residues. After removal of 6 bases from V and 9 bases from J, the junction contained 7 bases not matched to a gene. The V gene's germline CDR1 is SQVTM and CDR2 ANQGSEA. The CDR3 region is CSVVDRGRGEQFF. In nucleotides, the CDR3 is TGCAGCGTGGTGGACAGGGGGCGCGGTGAGCAGTTCTTC.

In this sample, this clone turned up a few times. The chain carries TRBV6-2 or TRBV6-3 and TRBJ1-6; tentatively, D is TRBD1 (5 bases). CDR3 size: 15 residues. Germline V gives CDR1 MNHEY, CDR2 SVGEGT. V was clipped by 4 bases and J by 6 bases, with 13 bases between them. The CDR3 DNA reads TGTGCCAGCAGTTCCGGTGGGAGGGGTAATTCACCCCTCCACTTT. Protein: CASSSGGRGNSPLHF.

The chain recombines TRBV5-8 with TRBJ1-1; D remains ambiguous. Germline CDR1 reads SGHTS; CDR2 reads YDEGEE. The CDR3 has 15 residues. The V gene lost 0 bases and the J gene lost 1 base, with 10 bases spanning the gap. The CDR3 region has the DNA TGTGCCAGCAGCTTGGGAGGGAGAGAGAACACTGAAGCTTTCTTT. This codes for CASSLGGRENTEAFF.

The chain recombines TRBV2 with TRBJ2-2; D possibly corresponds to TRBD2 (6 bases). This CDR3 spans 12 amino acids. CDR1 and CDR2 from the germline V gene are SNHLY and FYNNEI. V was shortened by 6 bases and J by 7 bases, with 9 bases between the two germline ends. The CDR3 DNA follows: TGTGCCAGCAGGGAGGGCAGCGGGGAGCTGTTTTTT. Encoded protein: CASREGSGELFF.